The next 18 T cell receptor beta chains were all read from a single sample in a study of blood T cell repertoires in COVID-19. The protocol was immunoSEQ multiplex PCR, while the TCRdb copy is restricted to in-frame clones and leaves out a portion. The data contain around 100,000 clones, roughly 89% of them singletons. Input material: peripheral blood. All receptors come from a human donor in a cohort sampled during active COVID-19.

The V gene is TRBV19, the J gene TRBJ2-2; 10 positions agree with TRBD2. The J segment lost 4 bases and the V segment lost 5 bases, leaving 4 bases of the junction unmatched. The CDR3 extends over 15 amino acids. From germline, CDR1 is LNHDA and CDR2 SQIVND (reference sequence). The chain's CDR3 is CASSPRLAGTGELFF. The DNA of the CDR3 is TGTGCCAGTAGTCCCAGACTAGCGGGCACCGGGGAGCTGTTTTTT.

The rearrangement links TRBV7-9 to TRBJ2-2; 14 bases align to TRBD2. Trimming cost V 5 bases and J 2 bases; bases outside gene matches: 7. Germline V lookup: CDR1 SEHNR, CDR2 FQNEAQ (reference sequence). This CDR3 region has 18 residues. The CDR3 loop reads CASSMTSGRGLNTGELFF. The CDR3 coding sequence is TGTGCCAGCAGCATGACTAGCGGGAGGGGGTTAAACACCGGGGAGCTGTTTTTT.

The CDR3 region has the DNA TGCGCCAGCAGCTTGTCAGGGCAGAACTATGGCTACACCTTC. Translation: CASSLSGQNYGYTF. The chain carries TRBV5-1 and TRBJ1-2, with TRBD1 as a possible D gene (5 bases). Trimming took off 1 base at V and 2 bases at J, with 9 bases between the two ends. The germline gives CDR1 SGHRS, CDR2 YFSETQ. The CDR3 spans 14 residues.

This clone has a handful of counts. V gene TRBV4-1 combines with J gene TRBJ1-4, with D hard to call. Trimming cost V 4 bases and J 6 bases, with 15 bases left between them. The germline V gene has CDR1 MGHRA and CDR2 YSYEKL. The CDR3 spans 15 residues. Here the CDR3 DNA reads TGCGCCAGCAGCCGGCAAAATAGCCAAGATGAAAAACTGTTTTTT. As protein: CASSRQNSQDEKLFF.

This chain joins TRBV19 and TRBJ1-1, with TRBD1 matching over 7 bases. The CDR3 extends over 16 amino acids. CDR1 and CDR2 from the germline V gene are LNHDA and SQIVND (reference sequence). V was pared by 3 bases and J by 7 bases, with 14 bases of the junction left unmatched. The CDR3 DNA follows: TGTGCCAGTAGTATCCTTATACAGGGGAGGCGGGGTGAAGCTTTCTTT. Translated, it gives CASSILIQGRRGEAFF. Combining the CDR3 with reference TRBV19 and TRBJ1-1 gives the whole variable domain DGGITQSPKYLFRKEGQNVTLSCEQNLNHDAMYWYRQDPGQGLRLIYYSQIVNDFQKGDIAEGYSVSREKKESFPLTVTSAQKNPTAFYLCASSILIQGRRGEAFFGQGTRLTVV.

The rearrangement joins TRBV12-5 to TRBJ1-5; TRBD1 aligns across 9 bases. CDR1 and CDR2 (germline): LGHNT, FRNRAP. The CDR3 is made up of 16 amino acids. The V gene end was trimmed by 7 bases and the J gene end by 0 bases; junction bases not matched to a gene: 7. CDR3 in DNA: TGTGCTAGTGATGGGACAGGGAGACATAGCAATCAGCCCCAGCATTTT. Translation gives CASDGTGRHSNQPQHF.

This rearrangement joins TRBV2 to TRBJ2-7; unclear D gene. This CDR3 has 10 amino acids. Looked up from germline, CDR1 is SNHLY and CDR2 is FYNNEI. The V end lost 8 bases, the J end lost 4 bases, and 6 bases lay between the germline ends. The CDR3 DNA sequence: TGTGCCAGCCGCGAGTACGAGCAGTACTTC. This sequence encodes CASREYEQYF. Drawing the rest from reference TRBV2 and TRBJ2-7, the complete variable domain is EPEVTQTPSHQVTQMGQEVILRCVPISNHLYFYWYRQILGQKVEFLVSFYNNEISEKSEIFDDQFSVERPDGSNFTLKIRSTKLEDSAMYFCASREYEQYFGPGTRLTVT.

This clone was counted a single time. The CDR3 loop is CASSSGTSLNIQYF. CDR3 DNA sequence: TGTGCCAGCAGTTCCGGGACTAGTTTAAACATTCAGTACTTC. The V call is TRBV6-2 or TRBV6-3, the J call TRBJ2-4, with 8 bases identical to TRBD2. This CDR3 spans 14 amino acids. CDR1 MNHEY and CDR2 SVGEGT come from the germline V gene. Trimming cost V 4 bases and J 6 bases; bases outside gene matches: 5.

V and J are TRBV14 and TRBJ2-4; 7 bases are shared with TRBD2. This CDR3 is 14 amino acids long. The junction had 6 bases not matched to a gene; V was cut back by 4 bases and J by 6 bases. CDR1 and CDR2 (germline): SGHDN, FVKESK. This CDR3 reads CASSLLGEGNIQYF. The CDR3 nucleotides read TGTGCCAGCAGCCTTCTGGGGGAGGGAAACATTCAGTACTTC. The whole variable domain, remainder taken from reference TRBV14 and TRBJ2-4, is EAGVTQFPSHSVIEKGQTVTLRCDPISGHDNLYWYRRVMGKEIKFLLHFVKESKQDESGMPNNRFLAERTGGTYSTLKVQPAELEDSGVYFCASSLLGEGNIQYFGAGTRLSVL.

The chain joins TRBV9 to TRBJ2-2, with 10 bases identical to TRBD1. Trimming took 6 bases from V and 6 from J; bases not matched to a gene: 8. The length of the CDR3 is 15 residues. Germline CDR1 is SGDLS and CDR2 is YYNGEE. The CDR3 coding sequence is TGTGCCAGCACCGCCGGACAGGGGGTCCCCGGGGAGCTGTTTTTT. The encoded protein is CASTAGQGVPGELFF.

DNA for the CDR3: TGTGCCAGCAGCTTCGCGGGAGGGCCTAACGAGCAGTACTTC. Amino acid sequence: CASSFAGGPNEQYF. The chain carries TRBV7-2 and TRBJ2-7, with 9 bases lining up with TRBD2. The J segment lost 5 bases and the V segment lost 3 bases, leaving 5 bases of the junction unmatched. Per the germline V gene, CDR1 is SGHTA and CDR2 is FQGNSA. The CDR3 loop spans 14 amino acids.

The chain couples TRBV10-2 to TRBJ2-1; 9 bases match TRBD1. CDR1 is WSHSY and CDR2 is SAAADI in the germline V gene. CDR3 length: 15 residues. V shed 6 bases, J shed 7 bases, and the junction held 10 bases outside the gene matches. DNA of the CDR3: TGCGCCAGCAGGGCCGAGACAGGGGGGCGAAATGAGCAGTTCTTC. It codes for CASRAETGGRNEQFF.

The V call is TRBV6-5, the J call TRBJ2-1; 12 nucleotides match TRBD2. CDR1 is MNHEY, CDR2 SVGAGI, per germline. The CDR3 has 15 amino acids. The V gene end was trimmed by 5 bases and the J gene end by 4 bases; junction bases not matched to a gene: 3. The CDR3 protein is CASSPGLAGYNEQFF. DNA for the CDR3: TGTGCCAGCAGTCCAGGACTAGCGGGGTACAATGAGCAGTTCTTC.

This clone has more than one count but fewer than ten. The rearrangement joins TRBV4-2 to TRBJ2-5, with a weak D call TRBD1 (6 bases). The V end lost 0 bases, the J end lost 5 bases, and 10 bases lay between the germline ends. The CDR3 is 14 residues long. Germline V gene sequence: CDR1 LGHNA, CDR2 YNFKEQ. CDR3 sequence reads: CASSQDWGRETQYF. CDR3 nucleotide sequence: TGTGCCAGCAGCCAAGATTGGGGGCGGGAGACCCAGTACTTC.

The J gene is TRBJ2-1, the V gene TRBV9, with 7 bases that match TRBD2. V lost 2 bases and J lost 2; bases outside the gene matches: 4. This CDR3 spans 15 amino acids. Germline V CDR1 and CDR2: SGDLS, YYNGEE. The CDR3 is CASSVGGTTYNEQFF. The CDR3 coding sequence is TGTGCCAGCAGCGTGGGCGGGACTACCTACAATGAGCAGTTCTTC. Combining the CDR3 with reference TRBV9 and TRBJ2-1 gives the whole variable domain DSGVTQTPKHLITATGQRVTLRCSPRSGDLSVYWYQQSLDQGLQFLIQYYNGEERAKGNILERFSAQQFPDLHSELNLSSLELGDSALYFCASSVGGTTYNEQFFGPGTRLTVL.

The chain has TRBV7-3 and TRBJ2-3; perhaps TRBD2 as D (6 bases). The CDR3 spans 17 residues. V lost 4 bases to trimming and J lost 3 bases, with 20 bases between them. The germline V gene has CDR1 SGHTA and CDR2 FQGTGA. The CDR3 here is CASSSHPGGLGTDTQYF. The CDR3 coding sequence is TGTGCCAGCAGCTCGCACCCTGGAGGGCTGGGTACAGATACGCAGTATTTT.

V and J are TRBV4-1 and TRBJ2-7; no firm D call. Germline-derived CDR1 and CDR2 are MGHRA and YSYEKL. V was trimmed by 0 bases and J by 2 bases, leaving 14 bases between them. This CDR3 has 16 residues. The CDR3 here is CASSQDTPGITYEQYF. CDR3 nucleotides: TGCGCCAGCAGCCAAGATACCCCAGGTATAACCTACGAGCAGTACTTC.

The chain has TRBV4-2 and TRBJ2-5; D is possibly TRBD1 (6 bases). This CDR3 comprises 17 residues. Trimming pared 0 bases from V and 5 bases from J, leaving 19 bases between. CDR1 LGHNA and CDR2 YNFKEQ come from the germline V gene. The CDR3 DNA follows: TGTGCCAGCAGCCAAGAGCTAATGGGGGCAGGGGAGGAGACCCAGTACTTC. Protein sequence: CASSQELMGAGEETQYF.